The next 32 T cell receptor beta chains were all read from a single sample in a study of T cells in Graves' hyperthyroidism and ophthalmopathy. TCR beta CDR3 sequences were amplified from RNA transcripts. The HTBI primer set served for first-round RT-PCR of the TCR CDR3. TCRdb ran MiXCR on the multiplex PCR reads and lists one entry per CDR3 protein. The sample lists about 530,000 distinct CDR3 sequences, approximately 17% seen once, with roughly 18% in the top ten. The sequenced sample consisted of blood. The receptors stem from a woman between 18 and 29 years old with Graves' ophthalmopathy.

This clonotype has at least ten counts. The V and J genes are TRBV29-1 and TRBJ1-2; maybe TRBD1 (6 bases). Germline-derived CDR1 and CDR2 are SQVTM and ANQGSEA. Trimming took off 4 bases at V and 8 bases at J, with 23 bases between the two ends. The CDR3 is 15 residues long. CDR3 sequence: CSVAFGGGMGGGYTF. The DNA of the CDR3 is TGCAGCGTTGCGTTTGGCGGAGGGATGGGGGGCGGCTACACCTTC.

This clonotype was seen a handful of times. This chain links TRBV18 with TRBJ2-5, with D perhaps matching TRBD1 or TRBD2 (5 bases each). The CDR3 is 15 amino acids. V was clipped by 4 bases and J by 3 bases, with 15 bases between them. Germline V gives CDR1 KGHSH, CDR2 LQKENI. CDR3 in amino acids: CASSRIRDPKETQYF. In nucleotides, the CDR3 is TGTGCCAGCTCACGAATCCGGGACCCGAAAGAGACCCAGTACTTC. Drawing the rest from reference TRBV18 and TRBJ2-5, the complete variable domain is NAGVMQNPRHLVRRRGQEARLRCSPMKGHSHVYWYRQLPEEGLKFMVYLQKENIIDESGMPKERFSAEFPKEGPSILRIQQVVRGDSAAYFCASSRIRDPKETQYFGPGTRLLVL.

This clonotype appeared many times. The chain employs TRBV7-2 and TRBJ2-1; D perhaps matches TRBD2 (6 bases). The germline gives CDR1 SGHTA, CDR2 FQGNSA. The CDR3 contains 16 residues. Trimming shortened V by 4 bases and J by 0 bases, and 13 bases separated the two germline ends. CDR3 sequence: CASSSVAESSYNEQFF. The CDR3 DNA is TGTGCCAGCAGCTCAGTAGCGGAGAGCTCCTACAATGAGCAGTTCTTC.

The sample holds a few counts of this clonotype. The genes are TRBV6-1 and TRBJ2-1, with D perhaps TRBD1 (5 bases). CDR1 is MNHNS and CDR2 is SASEGT in the germline V gene. This CDR3 contains 13 residues. V was cut by 5 bases and J by 3 bases, with 8 bases left in between. The CDR3 here is CASSLDIYNEQFF. The CDR3, as DNA: TGTGCCAGCAGTCTGGACATCTACAATGAGCAGTTCTTC.

This clonotype has a handful of counts. The chain combines TRBV9 with TRBJ1-3; no definite D call. Trimming took off 0 bases at V and 0 bases at J, with 13 bases between the two ends. In germline, CDR1 is SGDLS, CDR2 YYNGEE. This CDR3 is 17 amino acids long. The chain's CDR3 is CASSVGPNLISGNTIYF. DNA of the CDR3: TGTGCCAGCAGCGTAGGCCCGAACCTTATCTCTGGAAACACCATATATTTT.

This clonotype was counted a few times. The DNA for the CDR3 is TGTGCCAGCAGCTTAGTTCCGGGAGTGAGCAATCAGCCCCAGCATTTT. Translating gives CASSLVPGVSNQPQHF. The V gene is TRBV7-8, the J gene TRBJ1-5; the D is unclear. This CDR3 region has 16 residues. Per germline, CDR1 SGHVS and CDR2 FQNEAQ. V lost 1 base to trimming and J lost 1 base, with 11 bases between them.

This clonotype occurred many times. The genes are TRBV12-3 or TRBV12-4 and TRBJ2-2; D is undetermined. This CDR3 comprises 14 residues. Trimming removed 3 bases from V and 4 bases from J, with 9 bases in between. This CDR3 reads CASSFASVTGELFF. CDR3 nucleotides: TGTGCCAGCAGTTTTGCCTCGGTCACCGGGGAGCTGTTTTTT.

This clonotype was seen at least ten times. This chain uses TRBV12-3 or TRBV12-4 with TRBJ2-7; the D gene is possibly TRBD1 (6 bases). The CDR3 is 15 residues long. Trimming shortened V by 3 bases and J by 4 bases, and 16 bases separated the two germline ends. The CDR3 region has the DNA TGTGCCAGCAGTTTCTCGAGGGACACAGCGTACGAGCAGTACTTC. The encoded protein is CASSFSRDTAYEQYF.

The chain recombines TRBV29-1 with TRBJ2-7; D gene unclear. Germline V CDR1 and CDR2: SQVTM, ANQGSEA. Trimming shortened V by 4 bases and J by 2 bases, and 9 bases separated the two germline ends. The CDR3 sequence is 12 residues long. The DNA for the CDR3 is TGCAGCGTTGCCGACGTGACCTACGAGCAGTACTTC. Protein product: CSVADVTYEQYF.

V and J are TRBV29-1 and TRBJ2-2, with a possible D match to TRBD1 (6 bases). This CDR3 region has 12 residues. Trimming shortened V by 6 bases and J by 9 bases, and 14 bases separated the two germline ends. Looked up from germline, CDR1 is SQVTM and CDR2 is ANQGSEA. The CDR3: CSVSTGARELFF. The CDR3 DNA reads as TGCAGCGTATCGACAGGTGCCAGGGAGCTGTTTTTT.

The V call is TRBV27, the J call TRBJ2-5; 13 bases align to TRBD2. Looked up from germline, CDR1 is MNHEY and CDR2 is SMNVEV (reference sequence). V lost 5 bases to trimming and J lost 9 bases; unmatched junction nucleotides: 21. The CDR3 covers 19 residues. This CDR3 is CASSGMLGTSGTSCGAQYF. Here the CDR3 DNA reads TGTGCCAGCAGTGGGATGCTTGGGACTAGCGGGACGTCCTGTGGAGCCCAGTACTTC.

The rearrangement links TRBV20-1 to TRBJ2-1, with 8 bases matching TRBD2. Germline V gene data show CDR1 as DFQATT and CDR2 as SNEGSKA (reference sequence). The CDR3 covers 16 residues. J gave up 9 bases and V 0 bases, and 13 bases lay outside the gene matches. The DNA of the CDR3 is TGCAGTGCTAGAGATGAGGCTAGCGGGCCCCTGGGTGAGCAGTTCTTC. It codes for CSARDEASGPLGEQFF.

A few counts support this clonotype. V is TRBV27 and J is TRBJ2-7; TRBD1 matches 9 bases. Germline lookup yields CDR1 MNHEY and CDR2 SMNVEV (reference sequence). Germline trimming cut 2 bases from V and 2 bases from J; bases unmatched to any gene: 7. The CDR3 runs to 16 residues. The chain's CDR3 is CASSLIGTGSPYEQYF. DNA of the CDR3: TGTGCCAGCAGTTTAATTGGGACAGGGTCTCCCTACGAGCAGTACTTC.

At least ten counts were recorded for this clonotype. V gene TRBV5-6 combines with J gene TRBJ2-7, with D unclear. The V gene's germline CDR1 is SGHDT and CDR2 YYEEEE. The CDR3 has 12 residues. V lost 1 base to trimming and J lost 3 bases, with 5 bases between them. CDR3 protein: CASSLNGYEQYF. The CDR3 nucleotides are TGTGCCAGCAGCTTGAACGGCTACGAGCAGTACTTC.

V usage is TRBV29-1 and J usage is TRBJ1-2; D is possibly TRBD1 (5 bases). CDR3 length equals 11 residues. The germline CDR1 and CDR2 sequences are SQVTM and ANQGSEA. Trimming took 6 bases from V and 4 from J, leaving 9 bases between them. The CDR3 is CSVDRSYGYTF. The CDR3 DNA reads TGCAGCGTCGACAGAAGCTATGGCTACACCTTC. Full variable domain (rest looked up from reference TRBV29-1 and TRBJ1-2): SAVISQKPSRDICQRGTSLTIQCQVDSQVTMMFWYRQQPGQSLTLIATANQGSEATYESGFVIDKFPISRPNLTFSTLTVSNMSPEDSSIYLCSVDRSYGYTFGSGTRLTVV.

In this sample, this clonotype turned up a few times. V gene TRBV28 combines with J gene TRBJ1-6; maybe TRBD1 (5 bases). With 1 base removed from V and 6 bases from J, the gap between germline ends came to 7 bases. This CDR3 spans 14 amino acids. Germline V gives CDR1 MDHEN, CDR2 SYDVKM. CDR3 nucleotides: TGTGCCAGCAGTTTATATAGGGGTAATTCACCCCTCCACTTT. It specifies CASSLYRGNSPLHF.

This clonotype was detected ten times or more. The chain links TRBV7-2 to TRBJ2-7, with D maybe TRBD2 (6 bases). The CDR3 sequence is 17 residues long. V was trimmed by 5 bases and J by 3 bases, leaving 23 bases between them. Per the germline V gene, CDR1 is SGHTA and CDR2 is FQGNSA. CDR3 in amino acids: CASSPGPGRVSHYEQYF. The CDR3 DNA follows: TGTGCCAGCAGCCCCGGACCCGGGAGAGTATCCCACTACGAGCAGTACTTC.

This clonotype was picked up many times. This chain joins TRBV6-1 and TRBJ1-1, with 9 bases lining up with TRBD1. Germline CDR1 and CDR2: MNHNS and SASEGT. V lost 8 bases, J lost 5 bases, and 9 bases stayed unmatched. The CDR3 has 14 residues. The CDR3 coding sequence is TGTGCCAGCGGAAAGGGACAGGGTGCAACTGAAGCTTTCTTT. This sequence encodes CASGKGQGATEAFF.

On this clonotype itself: One base away lies a much larger clone, so this may be a sequencing read error. The rearrangement links TRBV20-1 to TRBJ2-5; TRBD2 aligns across 7 bases. Trimming took 4 bases from V and 9 from J; bases not matched to a gene: 5. The germline gives CDR1 DFQATT, CDR2 SNEGSKA (reference sequence). The CDR3 totals 11 residues. The CDR3 sequence is CSATTREAQYF. The CDR3, as DNA: TGCAGTGCTACCACCCGGGAGGCCCAGTACTTC.

This clonotype was counted once. The rearrangement uses TRBV3-1 and TRBJ2-5; TRBD2 agrees at 10 bases. The junction had 4 bases not matched to a gene; V was cut back by 3 bases and J by 0 bases. Germline CDR1 is LGHDT and CDR2 is YNNKEL (reference sequence). The CDR3 covers 16 residues. The CDR3 coding sequence is TGTGCCAGCAGCCAGCGGACTAGCGGAAACCAAGAGACCCAGTACTTC. Residues: CASSQRTSGNQETQYF.

This clonotype was observed a handful of times. The chain's CDR3 is CASSYSADSGTGELFF. The CDR3, as DNA: TGTGCCAGCAGTTACTCTGCCGACAGCGGCACCGGGGAGCTGTTTTTT. The gene calls are TRBV6-5 and TRBJ2-2, with D possibly being TRBD1 or TRBD2 (5 bases each). There are 16 residues in the CDR3. Deletions cut 0 bases from V and 4 bases from J, with 12 bases between. Germline V gene lookup returns CDR1 MNHEY and CDR2 SVGAGI.

The sample holds many counts of this clonotype. The chain combines TRBV7-2 with TRBJ1-5, with 7 bases fitting TRBD1. Germline V gene data show CDR1 as SGHTA and CDR2 as FQGNSA. V dropped 1 base and J dropped 0; count of bases not matched to a gene: 6. The CDR3 runs 17 residues. CDR3 sequence (DNA): TGTGCCAGCAGCTTAGTCGGCAGGGGGTATAGCAATCAGCCCCAGCATTTT. Protein sequence: CASSLVGRGYSNQPQHF.

The rearrangement joins TRBV4-3 to TRBJ1-6, with 7 nucleotides matching TRBD1. Per the germline V gene, CDR1 is LGHNA and CDR2 is YSLEER. J lost 10 bases, V lost 6 bases, and 9 bases had no gene match. The CDR3 has 14 residues. The chain's CDR3 is CASSRDRAASPLHF. CDR3 coding DNA: TGCGCCAGCAGTCGAGACAGGGCAGCGTCACCCCTCCACTTT.

There are many counts of this clonotype. This sequence joins TRBV20-1 and TRBJ1-2, with D possibly being TRBD1 (5 bases). The V end was cut by 0 bases, the J end by 0 bases, with 14 bases between. Germline CDR1 and CDR2: DFQATT and SNEGSKA (reference sequence). The length of the CDR3 is 16 residues. The CDR3 sequence is CSARDLGLLANYGYTF. The CDR3 nucleotides are TGCAGTGCTAGAGATCTGGGACTGTTAGCTAACTATGGCTACACCTTC.

This clonotype appeared a few times. The rearrangement uses TRBV14 and TRBJ1-1, with D uncertain. The CDR3 spans 15 residues. V gave up 2 bases and J gave up 1 base, with 11 bases separating them. CDR1 is SGHDN, CDR2 FVKESK, per germline. CDR3 nucleotides: TGTGCCAGCAGCCAATTCAGTCAGCCGAACACTGAAGCTTTCTTT. This gives the protein CASSQFSQPNTEAFF.

This clonotype was counted a few times. The chain is built from TRBV15 and TRBJ1-2; weak D call: TRBD1 (6 bases). V lost 1 base and J lost 4, with 13 bases in between. The CDR3 contains 15 residues. Germline assignment: CDR1 LNHNV and CDR2 YYDKDF (reference sequence). The CDR3 sequence is CATSRATGRAYGYTF. In DNA, the CDR3 is TGTGCCACCAGCAGAGCGACAGGAAGGGCCTATGGCTACACCTTC.

This clonotype showed up many times. This sequence joins TRBV28 and TRBJ2-7, with TRBD2 as a possible D gene (5 bases). Germline CDR1 MDHEN, CDR2 SYDVKM. The V and J ends lost 4 bases and 3 bases respectively, with 10 bases between them. This CDR3 spans 13 amino acids. CDR3 in amino acids: CASSYTGFYEQYF. CDR3 coding DNA: TGTGCCAGCAGTTATACGGGATTCTACGAGCAGTACTTC.

J is TRBJ1-1 and V is TRBV6-5; TRBD1 matches at 9 bases. The germline V gene has CDR1 MNHEY and CDR2 SVGAGI. The CDR3 extends over 16 amino acids. Trimming removed 0 bases from V and 3 bases from J; junction bases left unmatched: 5. CDR3 sequence: CASSYSLGQGYTEAFF. CDR3 sequence (DNA): TGTGCCAGCAGTTACTCGTTGGGACAGGGCTACACTGAAGCTTTCTTT.

This clonotype was detected many times. The chain combines TRBV28 with TRBJ2-3; 7 nucleotides match TRBD2. CDR3 length equals 15 residues. The junction had 4 bases not matched to a gene; V was cut back by 2 bases and J by 2 bases. Germline V lookup: CDR1 MDHEN, CDR2 SYDVKM. The CDR3 region is CASSLLGLVTDTQYF. CDR3 nucleotide sequence: TGTGCCAGCAGTTTACTAGGACTAGTCACAGATACGCAGTATTTT.

This clonotype was counted once. The chain employs TRBV28 and TRBJ2-7, with 9 bases fitting TRBD1. The ends lost 8 bases at V and 6 bases at J; junction bases unmatched: 20. Germline assignment: CDR1 MDHEN and CDR2 SYDVKM. The CDR3 spans 17 residues. This CDR3 is CASGKRTGGLREVEQYF. The CDR3 bases are TGTGCCAGCGGGAAAAGAACAGGGGGCTTGAGGGAGGTCGAGCAGTACTTC.

This clonotype was seen a handful of times. A much larger clone sits a single nucleotide away, making a read error possible. The V call is TRBV20-1, the J call TRBJ2-3; TRBD2 matches at 7 bases. V gave up 8 bases and J gave up 1 base; unmatched junction bases: 6. The CDR3 runs 13 residues. Germline V gene lookup returns CDR1 DFQATT and CDR2 SNEGSKA (reference sequence). CDR3 bases: TGCAGTCCTCCCCGGGGGGGCACAGATACGCAGTATTTT. Translating gives CSPPRGGTDTQYF.

The chain has TRBV3-1 and TRBJ2-2; D may match TRBD1 or TRBD2 (5 bases each). The length of the CDR3 is 15 residues. V dropped 5 bases and J dropped 5 bases, with 15 bases sitting between them. Germline-derived CDR1 and CDR2 are LGHDT and YNNKEL (reference sequence). In DNA, the CDR3 is TGTGCCAGCAGCTCCCGTAGAGGGACGACCGGGGAGCTGTTTTTT. Protein product: CASSSRRGTTGELFF.